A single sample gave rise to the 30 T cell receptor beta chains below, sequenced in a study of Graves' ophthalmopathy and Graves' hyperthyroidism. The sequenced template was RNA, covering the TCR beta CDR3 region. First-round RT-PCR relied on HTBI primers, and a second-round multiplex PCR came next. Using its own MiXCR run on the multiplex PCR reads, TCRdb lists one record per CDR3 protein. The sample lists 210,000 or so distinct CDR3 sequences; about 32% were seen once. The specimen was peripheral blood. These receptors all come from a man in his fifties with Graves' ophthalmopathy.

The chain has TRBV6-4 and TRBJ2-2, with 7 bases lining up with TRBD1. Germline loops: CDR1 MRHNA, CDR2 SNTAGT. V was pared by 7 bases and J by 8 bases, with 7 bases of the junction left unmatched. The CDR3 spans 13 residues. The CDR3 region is CASMGGTVGELFF. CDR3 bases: TGTGCCAGCATGGGTGGGACAGTGGGGGAGCTGTTTTTT.

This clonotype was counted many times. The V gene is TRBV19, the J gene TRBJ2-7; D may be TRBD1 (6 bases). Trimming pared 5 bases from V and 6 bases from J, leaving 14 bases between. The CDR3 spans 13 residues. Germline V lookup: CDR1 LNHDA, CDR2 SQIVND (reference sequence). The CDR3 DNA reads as TGTGCCAGTAGTCCAGGGGTAGGGTTCGAGCAGTACTTC. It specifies CASSPGVGFEQYF.

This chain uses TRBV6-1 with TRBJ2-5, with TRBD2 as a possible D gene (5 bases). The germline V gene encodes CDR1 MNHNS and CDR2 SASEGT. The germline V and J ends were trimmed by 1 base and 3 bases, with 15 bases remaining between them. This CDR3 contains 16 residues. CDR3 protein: CASSEGRRIGEETQYF. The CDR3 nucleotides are TGTGCCAGCAGTGAAGGAAGAAGGATCGGGGAAGAGACCCAGTACTTC.

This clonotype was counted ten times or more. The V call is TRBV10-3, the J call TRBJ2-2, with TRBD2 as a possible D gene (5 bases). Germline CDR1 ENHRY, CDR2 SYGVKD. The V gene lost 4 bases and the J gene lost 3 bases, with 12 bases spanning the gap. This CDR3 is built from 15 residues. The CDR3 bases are TGTGCCATCAGTGGCGGGTTTCTTGACACCGGGGAGCTGTTTTTT. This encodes CAISGGFLDTGELFF.

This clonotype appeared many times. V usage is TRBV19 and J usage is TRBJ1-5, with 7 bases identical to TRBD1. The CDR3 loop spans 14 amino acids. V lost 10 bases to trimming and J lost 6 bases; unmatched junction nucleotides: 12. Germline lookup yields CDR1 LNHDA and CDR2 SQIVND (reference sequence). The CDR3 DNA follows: TGTGCCATCAGCAGAGACAGGGTTGCTCAGCCCCAGCATTTT. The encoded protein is CAISRDRVAQPQHF.

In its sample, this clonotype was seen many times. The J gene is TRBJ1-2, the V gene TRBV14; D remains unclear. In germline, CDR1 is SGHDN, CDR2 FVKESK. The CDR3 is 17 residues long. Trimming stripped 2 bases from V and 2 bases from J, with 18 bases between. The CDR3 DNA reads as TGTGCCAGCAGCCAACCATTTATACACTCCAAGAACTATGGCTACACCTTC. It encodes CASSQPFIHSKNYGYTF.

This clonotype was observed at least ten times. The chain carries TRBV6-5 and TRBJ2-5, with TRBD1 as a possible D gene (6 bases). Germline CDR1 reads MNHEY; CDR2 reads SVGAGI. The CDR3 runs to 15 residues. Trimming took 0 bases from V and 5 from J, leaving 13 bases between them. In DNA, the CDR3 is TGTGCCAGCAGTTACTCTATCAGGGGCTCGGAGACCCAGTACTTC. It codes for CASSYSIRGSETQYF.

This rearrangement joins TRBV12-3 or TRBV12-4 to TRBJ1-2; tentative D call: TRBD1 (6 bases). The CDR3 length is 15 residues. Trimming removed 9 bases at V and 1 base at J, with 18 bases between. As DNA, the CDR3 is TGTGCCAGTACAGAGGGACAACACCTTAACTATGGCTACACCTTC. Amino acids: CASTEGQHLNYGYTF.

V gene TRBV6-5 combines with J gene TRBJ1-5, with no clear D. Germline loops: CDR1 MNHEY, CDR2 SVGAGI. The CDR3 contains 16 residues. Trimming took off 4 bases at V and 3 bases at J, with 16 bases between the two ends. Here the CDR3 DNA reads TGTGCCAGCAGTTTAGGTAAGGGAACACTCAATCAGCCCCAGCATTTT. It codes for CASSLGKGTLNQPQHF.

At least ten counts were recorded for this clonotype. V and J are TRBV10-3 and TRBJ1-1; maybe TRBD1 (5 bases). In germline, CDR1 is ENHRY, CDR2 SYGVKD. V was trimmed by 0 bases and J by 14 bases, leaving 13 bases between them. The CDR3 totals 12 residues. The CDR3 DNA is TGTGCCATCAGTGAGTCGATGGAAGGGGAGTTCTTT. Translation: CAISESMEGEFF.

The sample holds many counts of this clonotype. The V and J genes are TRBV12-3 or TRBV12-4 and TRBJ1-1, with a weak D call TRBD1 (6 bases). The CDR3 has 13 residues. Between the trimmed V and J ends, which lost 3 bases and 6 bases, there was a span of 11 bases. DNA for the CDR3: TGTGCCAGCAGTTTGGGGGGCTCGGCTGAAGCTTTCTTT. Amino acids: CASSLGGSAEAFF.

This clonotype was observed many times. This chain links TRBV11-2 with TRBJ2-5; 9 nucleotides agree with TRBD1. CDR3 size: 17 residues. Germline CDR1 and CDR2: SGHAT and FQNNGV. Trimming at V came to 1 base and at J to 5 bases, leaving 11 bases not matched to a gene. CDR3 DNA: TGTGCCAGCAGCTTAGGCCAGACAGGGGGGGATCGGGAGACCCAGTACTTC. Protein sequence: CASSLGQTGGDRETQYF.

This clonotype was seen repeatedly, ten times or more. In DNA form, the CDR3 reads TGCGCCAGCAGCTTATATGGGACTAGCGGGCCTTTGGGCGAGCAGTACTTC. It yields the protein CASSLYGTSGPLGEQYF. The genes are TRBV5-1 and TRBJ2-7; 12 nucleotides agree with TRBD2. The CDR3 extends over 17 amino acids. The germline V gene has CDR1 SGHRS and CDR2 YFSETQ. With V trimmed by 2 bases and J by 6 bases, 12 bases remained unmatched. Full variable domain (missing parts from reference TRBV5-1 and TRBJ2-7): KAGVTQTPRYLIKTRGQQVTLSCSPISGHRSVSWYQQTPGQGLQFLFEYFSETQRNKGNFPGRFSGRQFSNSRSEMNVSTLELGDSALYLCASSLYGTSGPLGEQYFGPGTRLTVT.

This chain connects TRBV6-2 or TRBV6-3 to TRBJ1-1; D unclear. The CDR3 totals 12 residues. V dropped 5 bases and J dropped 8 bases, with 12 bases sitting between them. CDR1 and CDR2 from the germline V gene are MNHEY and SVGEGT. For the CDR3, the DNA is TGTGCCAGCAGTGGGAGGAGCAGGGAAGCTTTCTTT. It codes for CASSGRSREAFF.

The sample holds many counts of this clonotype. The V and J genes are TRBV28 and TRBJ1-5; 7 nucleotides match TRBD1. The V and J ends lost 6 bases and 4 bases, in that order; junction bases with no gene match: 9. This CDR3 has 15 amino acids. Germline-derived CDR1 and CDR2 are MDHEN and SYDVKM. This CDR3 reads CASRDPTGNNQPQHF. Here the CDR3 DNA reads TGTGCCAGCAGAGACCCGACAGGGAATAATCAGCCCCAGCATTTT.

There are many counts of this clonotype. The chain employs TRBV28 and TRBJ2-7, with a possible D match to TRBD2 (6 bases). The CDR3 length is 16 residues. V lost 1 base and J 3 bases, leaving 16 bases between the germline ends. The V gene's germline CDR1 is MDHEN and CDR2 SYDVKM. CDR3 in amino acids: CASSLLGSGGHYEQYF. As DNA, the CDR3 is TGTGCCAGCAGTTTATTAGGGAGCGGAGGGCACTACGAGCAGTACTTC.

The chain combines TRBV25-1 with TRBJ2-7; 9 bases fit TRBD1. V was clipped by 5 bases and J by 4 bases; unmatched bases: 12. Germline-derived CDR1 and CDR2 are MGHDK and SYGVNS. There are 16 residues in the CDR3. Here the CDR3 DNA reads TGTGCCAGCAGTTCCCGAAGCGACAGGGGGTCTTACGAGCAGTACTTC. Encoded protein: CASSSRSDRGSYEQYF.

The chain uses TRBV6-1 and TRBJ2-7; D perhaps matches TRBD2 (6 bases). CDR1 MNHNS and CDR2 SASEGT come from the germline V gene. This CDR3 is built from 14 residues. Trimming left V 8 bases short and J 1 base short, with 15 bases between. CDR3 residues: CASGGLQRSYEQYF. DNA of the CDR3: TGTGCCAGCGGGGGGTTGCAGCGGTCCTACGAGCAGTACTTC.

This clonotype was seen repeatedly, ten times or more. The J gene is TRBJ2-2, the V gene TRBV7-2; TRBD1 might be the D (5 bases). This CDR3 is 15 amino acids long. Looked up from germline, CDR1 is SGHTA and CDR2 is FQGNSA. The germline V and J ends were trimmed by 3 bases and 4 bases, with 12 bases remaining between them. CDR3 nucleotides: TGTGCCAGCAGCTTGGGCCCTCAGGGCACCGGGGAGCTGTTTTTT. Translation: CASSLGPQGTGELFF.

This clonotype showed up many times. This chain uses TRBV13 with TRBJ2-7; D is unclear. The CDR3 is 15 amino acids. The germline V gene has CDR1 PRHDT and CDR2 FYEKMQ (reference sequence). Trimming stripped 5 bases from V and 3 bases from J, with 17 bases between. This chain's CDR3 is CASSPGPNGFYEQYF. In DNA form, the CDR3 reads TGTGCCAGCAGCCCAGGTCCAAACGGTTTCTACGAGCAGTACTTC.

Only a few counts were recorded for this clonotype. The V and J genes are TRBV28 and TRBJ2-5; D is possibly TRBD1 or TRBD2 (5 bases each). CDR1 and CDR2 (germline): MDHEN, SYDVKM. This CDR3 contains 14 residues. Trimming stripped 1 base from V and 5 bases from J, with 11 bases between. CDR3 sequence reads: CASSLSGTGETQYF. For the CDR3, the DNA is TGTGCCAGCAGTTTATCTGGGACGGGGGAGACCCAGTACTTC.

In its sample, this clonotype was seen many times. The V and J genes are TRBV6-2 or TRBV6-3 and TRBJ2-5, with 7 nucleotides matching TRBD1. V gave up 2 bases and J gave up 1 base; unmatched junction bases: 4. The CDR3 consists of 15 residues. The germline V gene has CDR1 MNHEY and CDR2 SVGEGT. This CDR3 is CASSYGDRLQETQYF. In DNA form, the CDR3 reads TGTGCCAGCAGTTACGGGGACAGACTCCAAGAGACCCAGTACTTC.

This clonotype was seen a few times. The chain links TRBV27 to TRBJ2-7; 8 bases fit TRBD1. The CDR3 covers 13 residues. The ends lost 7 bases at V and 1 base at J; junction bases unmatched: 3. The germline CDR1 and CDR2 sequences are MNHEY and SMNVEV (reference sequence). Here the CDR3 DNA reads TGTGCCAGCACTGACAGGGGTTCCTACGAGCAGTACTTC. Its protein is CASTDRGSYEQYF.

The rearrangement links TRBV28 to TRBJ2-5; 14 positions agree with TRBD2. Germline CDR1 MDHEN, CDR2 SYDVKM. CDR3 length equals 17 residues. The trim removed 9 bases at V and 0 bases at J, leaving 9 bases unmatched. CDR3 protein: CASHGTSGGVYQETQYF. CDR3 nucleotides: TGTGCCAGTCACGGGACTAGCGGGGGAGTCTACCAAGAGACCCAGTACTTC.

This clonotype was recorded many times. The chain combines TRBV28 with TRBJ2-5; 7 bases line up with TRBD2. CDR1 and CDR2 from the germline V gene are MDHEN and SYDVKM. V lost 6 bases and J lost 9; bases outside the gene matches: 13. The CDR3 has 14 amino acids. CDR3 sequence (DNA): TGTGCCAGCAGCACGAGTGGGCCTGGGAGGGCCCAGTACTTC. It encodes CASSTSGPGRAQYF.

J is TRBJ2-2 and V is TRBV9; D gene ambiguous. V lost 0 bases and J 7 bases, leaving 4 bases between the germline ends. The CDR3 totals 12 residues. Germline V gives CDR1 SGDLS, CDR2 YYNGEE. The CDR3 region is CASSVVGGELFF. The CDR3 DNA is TGTGCCAGCAGCGTAGTAGGCGGGGAGCTGTTTTTT.

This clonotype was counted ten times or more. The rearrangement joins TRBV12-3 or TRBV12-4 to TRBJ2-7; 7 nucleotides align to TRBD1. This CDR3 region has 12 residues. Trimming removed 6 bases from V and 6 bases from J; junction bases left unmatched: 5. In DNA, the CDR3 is TGTGCCAGCAGCCGACAGGGTGGCGAGCAGTACTTC. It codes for CASSRQGGEQYF.

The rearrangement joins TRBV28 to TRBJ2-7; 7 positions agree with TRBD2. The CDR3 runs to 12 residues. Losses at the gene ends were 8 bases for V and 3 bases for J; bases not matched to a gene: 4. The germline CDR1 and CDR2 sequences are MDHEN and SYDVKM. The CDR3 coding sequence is TGTGCCAGCCGGACTAGTAGCTACGAGCAGTACTTC. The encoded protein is CASRTSSYEQYF.

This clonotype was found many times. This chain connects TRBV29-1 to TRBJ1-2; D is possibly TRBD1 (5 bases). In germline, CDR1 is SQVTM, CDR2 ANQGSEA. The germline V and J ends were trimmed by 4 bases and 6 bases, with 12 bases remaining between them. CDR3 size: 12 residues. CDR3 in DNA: TGCAGCGTTGTTGCAGGGATGGATGGCTACACCTTC. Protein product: CSVVAGMDGYTF.

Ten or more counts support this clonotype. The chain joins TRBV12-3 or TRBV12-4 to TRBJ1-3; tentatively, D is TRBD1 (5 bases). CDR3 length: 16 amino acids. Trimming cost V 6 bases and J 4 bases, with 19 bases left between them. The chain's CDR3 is CASSPSGARGGNTIYF. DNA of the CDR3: TGTGCCAGCAGCCCTTCCGGGGCTCGAGGAGGAAACACCATATATTTT.